The present T cell receptor (beta chain) was sequenced within a study of T cells in Graves' hyperthyroidism and ophthalmopathy. This sample holds PBMCs from 8 to 10 ml fresh peripheral blood. Note on this clonotype: Antigen: not known.

Whole-study findings and limits: Ophthalmopathy got predicted by the model a median roughly 6.1 months before its onset.

RNA transcripts were the template for amplifying TCR beta CDR3 regions. Carried out on the TCR CDR3, a first-round RT-PCR used the HTBI primer set. TCRdb processed the multiplex PCR reads anew with MiXCR; each CDR3 protein has one entry. The repertoire includes approximately 530,000 distinct CDR3 sequences, around 15% of them detected once, and 18% sits in the top ten. This sequence was found in a woman aged 18-30 years with Graves' hyperthyroidism. Material for sequencing was blood.

In DNA form, the CDR3 reads TGTGCCAGCAGCTTTCTGGGCCGGCAGCTGTTTTTT. Protein sequence: CASSFLGRQLFF. The rearrangement joins TRBV5-6 to TRBJ2-2; D uncertain. V lost 2 bases and J lost 12, with 11 bases in between. Looked up from germline, CDR1 is SGHDT and CDR2 is YYEEEE. The length of the CDR3 is 12 residues. Complete variable domain (other parts from reference TRBV5-6 and TRBJ2-2): DAGVTQSPTHLIKTRGQQVTLRCSPKSGHDTVSWYQQALGQGPQFIFQYYEEEERQRGNFPDRFSGHQFPNYSSELNVNALLLGDSALYLCASSFLGRQLFFGEGSRLTVL.